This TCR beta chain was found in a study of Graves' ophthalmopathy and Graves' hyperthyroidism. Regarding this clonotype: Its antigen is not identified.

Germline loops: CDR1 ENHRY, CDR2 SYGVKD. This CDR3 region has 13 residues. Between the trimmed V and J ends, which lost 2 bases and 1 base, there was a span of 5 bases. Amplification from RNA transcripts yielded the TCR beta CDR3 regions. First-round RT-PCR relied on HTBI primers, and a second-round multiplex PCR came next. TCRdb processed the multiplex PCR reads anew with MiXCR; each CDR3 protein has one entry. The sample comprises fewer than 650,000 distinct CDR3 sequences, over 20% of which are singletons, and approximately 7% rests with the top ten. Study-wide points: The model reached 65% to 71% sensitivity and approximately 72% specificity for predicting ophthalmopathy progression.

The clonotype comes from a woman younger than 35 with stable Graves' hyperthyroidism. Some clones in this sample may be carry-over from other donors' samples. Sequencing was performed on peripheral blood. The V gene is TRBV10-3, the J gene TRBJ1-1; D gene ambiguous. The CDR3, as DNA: TGTGCCATCAGTGAGGGATGGAACACTGAAGCTTTCTTT. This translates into CAISEGWNTEAFF.